The 14 T cell receptor beta chains in this list originate from one sample, sequenced in a study of cytomegalovirus exposure and HLA in healthy donors. The PCR contained 60 Vbeta and 13 Jbeta primers. Sequencing was performed with immunoSEQ multiplex PCR; in TCRdb, only in-frame clones are kept and a portion is missing. The data show 95,000 to 150,000 clones, around 85% seen once. The source material was PBMCs. All receptors come from a man aged 25 to 40 in good health and CMV-seronegative.

The chain couples TRBV9 to TRBJ2-2; 8 bases are a match to TRBD1. The CDR3 runs to 16 residues. Germline values: CDR1 SGDLS, CDR2 YYNGEE. V shed 3 bases, J shed 0 bases, and the junction held 4 bases outside the gene matches. The CDR3 DNA sequence: TGTGCCAGCAGCGCATTGGACAGGGCGAACACCGGGGAGCTGTTTTTT. Protein: CASSALDRANTGELFF.

The rearrangement links TRBV19 to TRBJ2-5, with 8 bases aligning to TRBD1. The germline gives CDR1 LNHDA, CDR2 SQIVND (reference sequence). The CDR3 sequence is 17 residues long. The J segment lost 2 bases and the V segment lost 6 bases, leaving 14 bases of the junction unmatched. This CDR3 is CASSEKRTGTSQETQYF. The DNA of the CDR3 is TGTGCCAGTAGCGAAAAACGGACAGGGACCTCACAAGAGACCCAGTACTTC.

This chain connects TRBV14 to TRBJ2-5, with TRBD2 as a possible D gene (5 bases). V was shortened by 1 base and J by 5 bases, with 17 bases between the two germline ends. The CDR3 runs to 16 residues. Germline V lookup: CDR1 SGHDN, CDR2 FVKESK. Here the CDR3 reads CASSQGRNSRRETQYF. DNA of the CDR3: TGTGCCAGCAGCCAAGGCCGGAACAGTAGGAGGGAGACCCAGTACTTC. Full variable domain (rest looked up from reference TRBV14 and TRBJ2-5): EAGVTQFPSHSVIEKGQTVTLRCDPISGHDNLYWYRRVMGKEIKFLLHFVKESKQDESGMPNNRFLAERTGGTYSTLKVQPAELEDSGVYFCASSQGRNSRRETQYFGPGTRLLVL.

This chain links TRBV28 with TRBJ1-2, with 11 nucleotides matching TRBD1. The CDR3 extends over 16 amino acids. The ends lost 2 bases at V and 7 bases at J; junction bases unmatched: 9. Germline assignment: CDR1 MDHEN and CDR2 SYDVKM. The CDR3, as DNA: TGTGCCAGCAGTTTACACGACCCGGGACAGGGGGGTGGCTACACCTTC. This encodes CASSLHDPGQGGGYTF.

The rearrangement links TRBV9 to TRBJ2-1, with TRBD2 matching over 8 bases. Germline CDR1 SGDLS, CDR2 YYNGEE. The CDR3 spans 15 residues. The V gene end was trimmed by 0 bases and the J gene end by 10 bases; junction bases not matched to a gene: 9. CDR3 DNA: TGTGCCAGCAGCGTAGACGGGGGGGGACCTACAGAGCAGTTCTTC. Translating gives CASSVDGGGPTEQFF.

The rearrangement uses TRBV5-6 and TRBJ1-5; 11 bases are a match to TRBD1. This CDR3 is 15 amino acids long. The J segment lost 9 bases and the V segment lost 1 base, leaving 6 bases of the junction unmatched. Germline CDR1 reads SGHDT; CDR2 reads YYEEEE. In nucleotides, the CDR3 is TGTGCCAGCAGCTTGCTCCGGACAGGGGGCTTGCCCCAGCATTTT. Translating gives CASSLLRTGGLPQHF.

There are a few counts of this clone. This rearrangement joins TRBV7-9 to TRBJ2-1; D not resolved. Trimming cost V 4 bases and J 0 bases, with 10 bases left between them. Per germline, CDR1 SEHNR and CDR2 FQNEAQ (reference sequence). This CDR3 contains 15 residues. The CDR3 here is CASSSQQTSYNEQFF. CDR3 nucleotide sequence: TGTGCCAGCAGCTCCCAACAGACCTCCTACAATGAGCAGTTCTTC.

The rearrangement joins TRBV4-3 to TRBJ2-1; D is perhaps TRBD1 (6 bases). The ends were cut back, 0 bases at V and 12 bases at J, with 12 bases in the middle. Germline CDR1 is LGHNA and CDR2 is YSLEER. CDR3 length equals 13 residues. The CDR3 DNA sequence: TGCGCCAGCAGCCAAGAGATGGGCAGGGGGCAGTTCTTC. This sequence encodes CASSQEMGRGQFF.

The chain recombines TRBV10-3 with TRBJ2-5; D possibly corresponds to TRBD1 (6 bases). Germline V gene data show CDR1 as ENHRY and CDR2 as SYGVKD. This CDR3 is built from 12 residues. V was clipped by 6 bases and J by 3 bases, with 8 bases between them. CDR3 protein: CAIRDREETQYF. The CDR3, as DNA: TGTGCCATCAGGGACAGAGAAGAGACCCAGTACTTC.

The genes are TRBV13 and TRBJ1-6; 8 nucleotides line up with TRBD1. Germline CDR1 is PRHDT and CDR2 is FYEKMQ (reference sequence). V lost 7 bases, J lost 4 bases, and 6 bases stayed unmatched. The CDR3 spans 15 residues. The CDR3 DNA follows: TGTGCCAGCACCCCGGGACAGGCGTATAATTCACCCCTCCACTTT. This translates into CASTPGQAYNSPLHF. The full variable domain, its missing parts supplied by reference TRBV13 and TRBJ1-6, is AAGVIQSPRHLIKEKRETATLKCYPIPRHDTVYWYQQGPGQDPQFLISFYEKMQSDKGSIPDRFSAQQFSDYHSELNMSSLELGDSALYFCASTPGQAYNSPLHFGNGTRLTVT.

This rearrangement joins TRBV10-2 to TRBJ1-6; 9 bases align to TRBD1. Per the germline V gene, CDR1 is WSHSY and CDR2 is SAAADI. V trimming: 6 bases; J trimming: 5 bases; junction bases outside the gene matches: 5. The CDR3 consists of 15 residues. DNA for the CDR3: TGCGCCAGCAGGGGACAGGGAGTGGATAATTCACCCCTCCACTTT. Its translation: CASRGQGVDNSPLHF.

The chain combines TRBV11-2 with TRBJ2-5; 7 positions match TRBD1. J gave up 1 base and V 3 bases, and 5 bases lay outside the gene matches. The CDR3 has 15 amino acids. Germline V gene data show CDR1 as SGHAT and CDR2 as FQNNGV. The DNA for the CDR3 is TGTGCCAGCAGCTTGACAGGGCCCCGCCAAGAGACCCAGTACTTC. It specifies CASSLTGPRQETQYF. Based on the CDR3 plus reference TRBV11-2 and TRBJ2-5, the full variable domain is EAGVAQSPRYKIIEKRQSVAFWCNPISGHATLYWYQQILGQGPKLLIQFQNNGVVDDSQLPKDRFSAERLKGVDSTLKIQPAKLEDSAVYLCASSLTGPRQETQYFGPGTRLLVL.

The chain joins TRBV28 to TRBJ2-7, with 7 positions matching TRBD1. The CDR3 contains 13 residues. V was pared by 11 bases and J by 1 base, with 8 bases of the junction left unmatched. CDR1 and CDR2 from the germline V gene are MDHEN and SYDVKM. The CDR3 region has the DNA TGTGCCGGAAAGAGACAGGGATCCTACGAGCAGTACTTC. It encodes CAGKRQGSYEQYF.

The chain uses TRBV18 and TRBJ1-3; 8 nucleotides match TRBD1. After removal of 5 bases from V and 0 bases from J, the junction contained 6 bases not matched to a gene. CDR1 is KGHSH, CDR2 LQKENI, per germline. The CDR3 totals 16 residues. CDR3 nucleotides: TGTGCCAGCTCAGATACGACAGGGGCCTCTGGAAACACCATATATTTT. Translation: CASSDTTGASGNTIYF.